The 2 T cell receptor beta chains listed next were all sequenced from one sample in a study of control samples from healthy donors and cancer patients. Only in-frame clones appear in the TCRdb table, and some are missing; sequencing was by immunoSEQ multiplex PCR. This sample has about 100,000 clones; around 89% occur once, and the top ten carry approximately 8.4%. The sample comprised blood. The origin of the receptors is a man younger than 40 in good health.

The J gene is TRBJ1-2, the V gene TRBV7-6, with 7 nucleotides matching TRBD1. CDR1 and CDR2 (germline): SGHVS, FNYEAQ. V was pared by 5 bases and J by 6 bases, with 12 bases of the junction left unmatched. The CDR3 runs to 15 residues. CDR3 in amino acids: CASSPRQGGGNGYTF. As DNA, the CDR3 is TGTGCCAGCAGCCCTAGACAGGGAGGGGGGAATGGCTACACCTTC.

The chain employs TRBV18 and TRBJ2-7; tentatively, D is TRBD1 (6 bases). The V end was cut by 5 bases, the J end by 0 bases, with 14 bases between. The CDR3 totals 15 residues. In germline, CDR1 is KGHSH, CDR2 LQKENI. In DNA form, the CDR3 reads TGTGCCAGCTCAATCACGGGACACAGCTCCTACGAGCAGTACGTC. It specifies CASSITGHSSYEQYV.